This T cell receptor (beta chain) was profiled in a study of blood T cell repertoires in COVID-19. At the level of the study: Italy, Spain and the United States were the sources of the convalescent and acute COVID-19 samples. Sources were T cells, B-cell-depleted T cells, or PBMCs; the material itself was cDNA or gDNA.

Original processing methods: Amplification from reference gene primers served as the basis for estimated nucleated cell counts. Produced via immunoSEQ multiplex PCR; TCRdb's table is partial and in-frame only. Clone size and the V and J calls come from that table; the DNA yielded D and trimming. The top ten hold around 2.4% of the sample, which has around 230,000 clones, roughly 82% seen once. Germline assignment: CDR1 SGDLS and CDR2 YYNGEE. V was clipped by 3 bases and J by 6 bases, with 19 bases between them. This CDR3 spans 16 amino acids. This clone was observed a single time. Sequencing was performed on peripheral blood. V and J are TRBV9 and TRBJ2-4, with a weak D call TRBD2 (6 bases). This receptor was taken from a man between 35 and 55 years old who had recovered from COVID-19. The CDR3 is CASSASGRGVGNIQYF. In DNA, the CDR3 is TGTGCCAGCAGCGCCAGCGGGCGGGGCGTGGGAAACATTCAGTACTTC.